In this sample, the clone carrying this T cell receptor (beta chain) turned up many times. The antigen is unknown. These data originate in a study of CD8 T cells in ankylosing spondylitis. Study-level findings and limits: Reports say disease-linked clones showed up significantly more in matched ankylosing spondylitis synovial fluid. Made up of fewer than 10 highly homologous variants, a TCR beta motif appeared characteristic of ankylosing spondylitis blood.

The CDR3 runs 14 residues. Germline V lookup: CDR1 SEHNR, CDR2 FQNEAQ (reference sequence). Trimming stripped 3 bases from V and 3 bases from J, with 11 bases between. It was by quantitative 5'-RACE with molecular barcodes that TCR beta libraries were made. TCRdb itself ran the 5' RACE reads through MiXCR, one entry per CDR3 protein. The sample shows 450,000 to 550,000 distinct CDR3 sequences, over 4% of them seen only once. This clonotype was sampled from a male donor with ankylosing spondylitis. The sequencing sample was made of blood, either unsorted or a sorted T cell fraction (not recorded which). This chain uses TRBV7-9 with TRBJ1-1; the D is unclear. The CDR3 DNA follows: TGTGCCAGCAGCTTGTCCCGGCGGGACACTGAAGCTTTCTTT. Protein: CASSLSRRDTEAFF.